This T cell receptor beta chain was documented in a study of shared clonotypes between healthy human individuals (dated by TCRdb to about 2020). In terms of the full investigation: Three men and a couple of women, aged 18 to 49 years, made up the cohort. Between about 0.94 and 8.9 billion PBMCs per donor were obtained by leukapheresis. For each donor, CD4 naive and CD4 memory were each run on three plates, CD8 naive on two plates, and CD8 memory on one plate. To estimate repertoire size and how much clonotypes are shared between individuals, the study performed deep sequencing of blood TCR repertoires from a few healthy adults. To increase sequencing depth and limit assay-specific biases, different laboratories used diverse techniques to prepare libraries and sequence TCR repertoires. What the research found in general, with its limitations: Incomplete sequencing was indicated by rarefaction of sorted-subset datasets, despite the large sequencing depth. Compared with non-shared clonotypes, clonotypes shared by all four sorted-subset donors had higher generation probabilities. Based on pairwise subsampling, the degree of clonotype sharing among donors was expected to be affected by sequencing depth. Because the study included only a small number of donors, the genetic and exposure-history diversity represented was limited. Across four donors, around 5% of naive CD4, approximately 3.6% of naive CD8, 2.3% of memory CD4, and approximately 0.42% of memory CD8 clonotypes were shared. Larger estimated clonotype richness was generally found for naive subsets than for memory subsets. Sampling was restricted to blood, and TCR repertoires in tissues likely differ from the TCR repertoires found in blood.

From a lookup of the germline V gene (reference sequence), CDR1 and CDR2 are SEHNR and FQNEAQ. The junction carries 13 bases between V and J, which are trimmed by 3 bases and 4 bases respectively. From its cysteine to its phenylalanine, the CDR3 spans 14 amino acids. Only the CDR3 DNA stays, 42 bases, in frame from base 1. Using the deep immunoSEQ assay, TCR CDR3 regions were amplified from genomic DNA by multiplex PCR. Extracted genomic DNA from each cell subset was spread evenly across all wells of several immunoSEQ 96-well plates, with each plate serving as a replicate. For sorted subsets, roughly 200 ng of genomic DNA, equivalent to around 30,000 T cell genomes, went into each replicate PCR. Purified libraries were quantified with a Qubit 3.0 fluorometer, sized on a Bioanalyzer 2100, and re-quantified with the KAPA Library Quantification kit. A separate single-read 150-cycle Illumina NextSeq 550 flow cell was used to sequence each immunoSEQ 96-well plate. The authors' analysis ran thus. The immunoSEQ output contained only junctional sequences without quality scores, so filtering could not match that applied to full-length reads. Sequences were annotated with PyIR, a Python wrapper for IgBLAST v1.9, using IMGT germline references to assign V/J genes and CDR3. Reads were filtered out if the reads had weak V/J assignments (E-value above 1e-6), no CDR3, stop codons, out-of-frame junctions, or ambiguous translated residues. A V3J clonotype was defined by an identical inferred V gene, J gene, and CDR3 amino acid sequence. Percentage overlap between repertoires was calculated by dividing the number of shared unique clonotypes by the size of the smaller repertoire. RTK rarefaction, the Chao1 estimator, and Recon v2.1 estimates of unobserved clonotypes were used to assess repertoire richness. OLGA was used to compute generation probabilities for all TCRbeta clonotypes that the gDNA method yielded from a handful of donors. TCRdb obtained this table from immuneACCESS and retained in-frame rearrangements with V and J assigned. These tables miss some clones; where compared with another copy, unresolved V genes account for less than half of the shortfall, and the remainder is unexplained. Clone size and V and J calls were adopted from that table, with D and trimming inferred from the DNA. A total of approximately 320,000 clones appear in this sample, more than 75% of them only once. Under 20% of the sample is held by the ten biggest clonotypes.

The donors were healthy, HIV-negative adults with no recently reported acute infections or vaccinations. All donors were Caucasian adults living in Nashville, Tennessee, USA. CD8 memory samples were composed of magnetically selected CD45RO+ cells combined with CCR7-negative CD45RA+ effector memory (TemRA) cells. Blood was collected by leukapheresis, and PBMCs were isolated by Ficoll-Histopaque density gradient centrifugation and then cryopreserved in liquid nitrogen vapor phase. Analytical flow cytometry was used to check the purity and quantity of every magnetically sorted T cell population. Each sorted fraction had its genomic DNA isolated and then quantified by UV absorbance on a Nanodrop 2000c. Turning to this clone: Its binding antigen is unknown. No qualities accompany the bases; no much larger clone lies one base away. This same CDR3 is encoded by further DNA sequences in the sample.

The V gene is TRBV7-9 and the J gene is TRBJ2-7, and TRBD1 may be the D gene, going by 6 matching bases. Sample: memory CD8+ T cells sorted from blood. The cell subset or site label on this specimen signifies: CD45RO+ cells pooled with CCR7-negative TemRA cells. The TCR was taken from a young man in good health. CDR3 reads: CASSFGGASYEQYF. The nucleotides read TGTGCCAGCAGCTTTGGGGGCGCAAGTTACGAGCAGTACTTC.